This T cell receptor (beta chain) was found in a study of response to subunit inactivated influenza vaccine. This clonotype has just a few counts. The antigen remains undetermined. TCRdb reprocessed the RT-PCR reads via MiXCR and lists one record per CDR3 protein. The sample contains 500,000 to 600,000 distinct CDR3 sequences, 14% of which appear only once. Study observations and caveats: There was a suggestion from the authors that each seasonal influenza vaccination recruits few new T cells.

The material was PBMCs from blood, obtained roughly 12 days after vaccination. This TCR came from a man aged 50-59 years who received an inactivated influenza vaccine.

CDR3 protein: CASSYSSGPYEQYF. CDR3 bases: TGTGCCAGCAGTTACTCGTCCGGACCCTACGAGCAGTACTTC. J is TRBJ2-7 and V is TRBV6-5; no clear D gene. Germline-derived CDR1 and CDR2 are MNHEY and SVGAGI. The CDR3 is 14 amino acids. V gave up 0 bases and J gave up 2 bases, with 8 bases separating them.